This entry features one T cell receptor beta chain sequence. Its antigen is not known. This record belongs to a study of cytomegalovirus exposure and HLA in healthy donors. Study outcomes and limitations: Researchers reported in a later analysis that a missense DCLRE1C variant was tied to TCR beta V- and J-gene trimming. For presence/absence analyses, sequencing depth was assumed to be roughly uniform across donors.

The CDR3 sequence is 16 residues long. V lost 0 bases and J 2 bases, leaving 11 bases between the germline ends. CDR1 SGHRS and CDR2 YFSETQ come from the germline V gene. The PCR ran on 60 Vbeta and 13 Jbeta primers. Produced via immunoSEQ multiplex PCR; TCRdb's table is partial and in-frame only. Of around 190,000 clones in the sample, about three quarters were seen once. The clonotype originates from a woman aged 40 to 50 in good health and CMV-seronegative. The chain carries TRBV5-1 and TRBJ1-4, with D unclear. The source material was PBMCs. This CDR3 is CASSLGSGATNEKLFF. The CDR3 bases are TGCGCCAGCAGCTTGGGGAGCGGAGCGACTAATGAAAAACTGTTTTTT.